These T cell receptor beta chains were read from a single sample in a study of Graves' ophthalmopathy and Graves' hyperthyroidism. In TCRdb, the multiplex PCR reads were re-called with MiXCR into one record per CDR3 protein. Here the sample spans under 800,000 distinct CDR3 sequences, over 20% being singletons. The material sequenced was peripheral blood. The receptors were sampled from a woman younger than 35 with stable Graves' hyperthyroidism. Some clones in this sample may be carry-over from other donors' samples. Both conserved end residues are part of each CDR3. A D gene is named only where the DNA matches it firmly. The listing skips clone size in some rows; elsewhere it reads once, few, many or a size class.

J gene: TRBJ1-2; clone size: many; V gene: TRBV27; D gene: .; CDR3 protein: CASSLGAGVNYGYTF; CDR3 DNA: TGTGCCAGCAGTTTGGGAGCAGGGGTTAACTATGGCTACACCTTC
J gene: TRBJ2-5; clone size: many; V gene: TRBV4-2; D gene: .; CDR3 protein: CASSQGGTPSQETQYF; CDR3 DNA: TGTGCCAGCAGCCAGGGCGGGACCCCCTCGCAAGAGACCCAGTACTTC
J gene: TRBJ2-7; clone size: .; V gene: TRBV5-1; D gene: TRBD2; CDR3 protein: CASAGLAGGPSEQYF; CDR3 DNA: TGCGCCAGCGCGGGCTTGGCGGGGGGGCCGAGTGAGCAGTACTTC
J gene: TRBJ2-5; clone size: many; V gene: TRBV7-2; D gene: .; CDR3 protein: CASSLNGGYQETQYF; CDR3 DNA: TGTGCCAGCAGCTTAAATGGGGGTTATCAAGAGACCCAGTACTTC
J gene: TRBJ1-1; clone size: many; V gene: TRBV7-9; D gene: TRBD1; CDR3 protein: CASSWTGGTEAFF; CDR3 DNA: TGTGCCAGCAGTTGGACAGGAGGAACTGAAGCTTTCTTT
J gene: TRBJ2-2; clone size: .; V gene: TRBV7-3; D gene: .; CDR3 protein: CASSSYQGPDGELFF; CDR3 DNA: TGTGCCAGCAGCTCCTATCAGGGGCCCGACGGGGAGCTGTTTTTT
J gene: TRBJ2-2; clone size: many; V gene: TRBV29-1; D gene: TRBD2; CDR3 protein: CSVRLTAGITGELFF; CDR3 DNA: TGCAGCGTTCGACTTACAGCGGGAATCACCGGGGAGCTGTTTTTT
J gene: TRBJ1-1; clone size: many; V gene: TRBV6-1; D gene: .; CDR3 protein: CASSEVEGRTEAFF; CDR3 DNA: TGTGCCAGCAGTGAAGTGGAGGGGAGAACTGAAGCTTTCTTT
J gene: TRBJ1-6; clone size: many; V gene: TRBV28; D gene: .; CDR3 protein: CARPPFAYSPLHF; CDR3 DNA: TGTGCCAGACCCCCTTTTGCTTATTCACCCCTCCACTTT
J gene: TRBJ2-5; clone size: many; V gene: TRBV19; D gene: TRBD2; CDR3 protein: CASSTPSGGAEETQYF; CDR3 DNA: TGTGCCAGTAGTACCCCTAGCGGGGGGGCGGAAGAGACCCAGTACTTC
J gene: TRBJ1-1; clone size: few; V gene: TRBV3-1; D gene: TRBD1; CDR3 protein: CASSLGQGAVEAFF; CDR3 DNA: TGTGCCAGCAGCCTCGGACAGGGGGCGGTTGAAGCTTTCTTT
J gene: TRBJ1-6; clone size: many; V gene: TRBV5-4; D gene: .; CDR3 protein: CASSQRTGRANSPLHF; CDR3 DNA: TGTGCCAGCAGCCAAAGGACCGGGCGGGCTAATTCACCCCTCCACTTT
J gene: TRBJ1-5; clone size: few; V gene: TRBV6-1; D gene: .; CDR3 protein: CASSEKGGILRGNQPQHF; CDR3 DNA: TGTGCCAGCAGTGAAAAAGGAGGTATCTTGAGGGGCAATCAGCCCCAGCATTTT